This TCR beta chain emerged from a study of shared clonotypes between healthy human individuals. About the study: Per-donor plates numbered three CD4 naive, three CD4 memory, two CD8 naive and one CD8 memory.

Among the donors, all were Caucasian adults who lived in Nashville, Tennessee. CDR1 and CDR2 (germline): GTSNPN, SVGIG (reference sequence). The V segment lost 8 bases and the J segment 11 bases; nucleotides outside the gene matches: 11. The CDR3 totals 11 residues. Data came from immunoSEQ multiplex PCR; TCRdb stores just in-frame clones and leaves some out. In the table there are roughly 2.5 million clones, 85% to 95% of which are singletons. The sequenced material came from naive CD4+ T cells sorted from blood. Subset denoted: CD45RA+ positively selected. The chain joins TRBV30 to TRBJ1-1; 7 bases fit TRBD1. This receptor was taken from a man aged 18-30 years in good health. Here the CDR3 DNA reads TGTGCCGGAACTCGGACAGGAAAGGCTTTCTTT. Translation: CAGTRTGKAFF.